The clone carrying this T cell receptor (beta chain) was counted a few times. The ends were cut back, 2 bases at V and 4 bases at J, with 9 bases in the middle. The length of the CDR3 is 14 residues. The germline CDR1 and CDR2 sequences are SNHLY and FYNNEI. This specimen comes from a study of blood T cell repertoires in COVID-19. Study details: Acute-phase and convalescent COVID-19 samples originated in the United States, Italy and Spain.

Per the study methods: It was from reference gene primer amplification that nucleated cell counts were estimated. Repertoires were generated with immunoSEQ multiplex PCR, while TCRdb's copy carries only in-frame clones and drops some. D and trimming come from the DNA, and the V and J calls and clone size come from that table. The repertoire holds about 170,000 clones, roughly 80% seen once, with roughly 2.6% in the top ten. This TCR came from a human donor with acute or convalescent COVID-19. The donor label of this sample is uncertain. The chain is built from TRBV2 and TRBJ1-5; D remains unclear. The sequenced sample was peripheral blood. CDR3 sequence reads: CASSESAMNQPQHF. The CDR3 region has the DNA TGTGCCAGCAGTGAAAGCGCGATGAATCAGCCCCAGCATTTT.